This T cell receptor beta chain appears in the sequencing data of a study of breast tumors, draining lymph nodes, adjacent tissues. Samples came from axillary lymph nodes draining the breast cancer. A single record per CDR3 protein comes from TCRdb applying MiXCR to the multiplex PCR reads. Here the sample spans roughly 130,000 distinct CDR3 sequences, 20% being singletons. As regards this clonotype: This may stem from a read error, because a much larger clone lies one nucleotide away.

Material for sequencing was axillary lymph node tissue. The receptor comes from a female donor with breast cancer. Some clones in this sample may be carry-over from other donors' samples.

CDR3 loop: CASSFSTAHTGELFF. The DNA of the CDR3 is TGTGCCAGCAGCTTCTCCACCGCGCACACCGGGGAGCTGTTTTTT. This chain joins TRBV7-2 and TRBJ2-2; no reliable D call. The CDR3 runs to 15 residues. Germline-derived CDR1 and CDR2 are SGHTA and FQGNSA. V shed 3 bases and J shed 3 bases, with 11 bases lying between them.